One sample yielded the 19 T cell receptor beta chains listed below, sequenced in a study of vaccination effects on CD4 cells after COVID-19 (dated by TCRdb to between 2021 and 2023). The ViraFEST assay stimulated PBMC with viral peptide pools and then used TCR sequencing to identify antigen-specific CD4+ T cell clonotypes by expansion. After around 11 days of culture, CD4+ T cells were isolated with the EasySep CD4+ T cell isolation kit. PCR-confirmed SARS-CoV-2 infection had occurred in convalescent patients between March and December 2020, before the Alpha, Beta and Delta variants emerged in the United States. No antigen is known for these receptors. The library was made by the immunoSEQ multiplex PCR assay. In its TCRdb copy, this immuneACCESS table keeps in-frame sequences only and misses some clones. Where compared with another copy, unresolved V genes explain less than half of these, and the others have no known cause. The sample includes 70,000 or so clones, with over 60% observed a single time. The top ten clonotypes cover about 4.7% of the sample.

This material consisted of CD4+ T cells from PBMCs cultured with HIV peptides, taken before COVID-19 vaccination. In light of the paper, this sample's cell subset or site label describes: HIV-1 Nef peptide pool negative control/reference culture. Every receptor here comes from a human donor who had a prior SARS-CoV-2 infection.

This clone was picked up one time. As DNA, the CDR3 is TGTGCCAGCAGTGTGGACTTATACACCGGGGAGCTGTTTTTT. Amino acid sequence: CASSVDLYTGELFF. This chain connects TRBV27 to TRBJ2-2; tentatively, D is TRBD2 (5 bases). Germline V lookup: CDR1 MNHEY, CDR2 SMNVEV (reference sequence). Trimming shortened V by 5 bases and J by 3 bases, and 10 bases separated the two germline ends. The CDR3 spans 14 residues.

This chain joins TRBV24-1 and TRBJ2-1; the D call may be TRBD1 or TRBD2 (5 bases each). The CDR3 sequence is 15 residues long. Germline CDR1 is KGHDR and CDR2 is SFDVKD. Deletions cut 2 bases from V and 5 bases from J, with 12 bases between. The CDR3 coding sequence is TGTGCCACCAGTGATTGGTTGGGGCGGGACAATGAGCAGTTCTTC. Protein sequence: CATSDWLGRDNEQFF.

The chain recombines TRBV21-1 with TRBJ1-1; the table's D call, TRBD1, has no DNA check behind it. TRBV21-1 is listed as a pseudogene. The CDR3 runs to 16 residues. CDR3 residues: CASSKSQDPMNTEAFF. The CDR3 bases are TGTGCCAGCAGCAAGTCACAGGACCCTATGAACACTGAAGCTTTCTTT.

V usage is TRBV3-1 (or the pseudogene TRBV3-2) and J usage is TRBJ2-7; the D is unclear. Trimming cost V 5 bases and J 6 bases, with 11 bases left between them. Germline V lookup: CDR1 LGHDT, CDR2 YNNKEL (reference sequence). This CDR3 is built from 12 residues. Here the CDR3 DNA reads TGTGCCAGCAGCTCCCGCCCCCGCGAGCAGTACTTC. Its translation: CASSSRPREQYF.

This clone was picked up a small number of times. The chain recombines TRBV7-8 with TRBJ1-4; D is perhaps TRBD1 (6 bases). Trimming cost V 5 bases and J 4 bases, with 11 bases left between them. This CDR3 is built from 14 residues. Germline V gene sequence: CDR1 SGHVS, CDR2 FQNEAQ. The CDR3 DNA follows: TGTGCCAGCAGCACCGACAGGTTTAATGAAAAACTGTTTTTT. It encodes CASSTDRFNEKLFF.

The V gene is TRBV12-3 or TRBV12-4, the J gene TRBJ2-3, with a possible D match to TRBD2 (5 bases). The V end lost 2 bases, the J end lost 5 bases, and 8 bases lay between the germline ends. This CDR3 comprises 13 residues. Here the CDR3 reads CASSLFRGDTQYF. The CDR3 bases are TGTGCCAGCAGTTTATTTCGGGGAGATACGCAGTATTTT.

This chain links TRBV11-3 with TRBJ2-5, with a possible D match to TRBD1 (5 bases). There are 12 residues in the CDR3. CDR1 is SGHNT and CDR2 is YENEEA in the germline V gene. With 6 bases removed from V and 4 bases from J, the gap between germline ends came to 9 bases. This chain's CDR3 is CASRNRGETQYF. CDR3 DNA: TGTGCCAGCAGAAATAGGGGAGAGACCCAGTACTTC.

The V gene is TRBV12-5, the J gene TRBJ1-5; D unclear. CDR1 and CDR2 from the germline V gene are LGHNT and FRNRAP. V was shortened by 3 bases and J by 4 bases, with 16 bases between the two germline ends. This CDR3 has 16 amino acids. The CDR3 nucleotides are TGTGCTAGTGGTTTTCGCCTGGGCCTGGGAAATCAGCCCCAGCATTTT. Protein: CASGFRLGLGNQPQHF.

This clone was detected a few times. The V and J genes are TRBV19 and TRBJ1-2; D uncertain. Germline assignment: CDR1 LNHDA and CDR2 SQIVND (reference sequence). CDR3 length: 12 amino acids. Trimming shortened V by 4 bases and J by 6 bases, and 9 bases separated the two germline ends. The CDR3 coding sequence is TGTGCCAGTAGTACCCGGCCAGATGGCTACACCTTC. Its translation: CASSTRPDGYTF.

The chain carries TRBV5-1 and TRBJ2-2; D perhaps matches TRBD1 (5 bases). V lost 0 bases, J lost 5 bases, and 11 bases lay in between. CDR3 length: 15 amino acids. The V gene's germline CDR1 is SGHRS and CDR2 YFSETQ. CDR3 sequence (DNA): TGCGCCAGCAGCTTGGCCCCAGGGAATACCGGGGAGCTGTTTTTT. Residues: CASSLAPGNTGELFF. Using reference TRBV5-1 and TRBJ2-2 for the parts outside the CDR3, the full variable domain is KAGVTQTPRYLIKTRGQQVTLSCSPISGHRSVSWYQQTPGQGLQFLFEYFSETQRNKGNFPGRFSGRQFSNSRSEMNVSTLELGDSALYLCASSLAPGNTGELFFGEGSRLTVL.

The CDR3 region has the DNA TGTGCCAGTGCTGGGAAATGGTCCCCCGGGGAGCTGTTTTTT. This translates into CASAGKWSPGELFF. The chain joins TRBV19 to TRBJ2-2, with D hard to call. V was pared by 8 bases and J by 6 bases, with 16 bases between. Germline lookup yields CDR1 LNHDA and CDR2 SQIVND (reference sequence). The CDR3 spans 14 residues. Full variable domain (remainder filled in from reference TRBV19 and TRBJ2-2): DGGITQSPKYLFRKEGQNVTLSCEQNLNHDAMYWYRQDPGQGLRLIYYSQIVNDFQKGDIAEGYSVSREKKESFPLTVTSAQKNPTAFYLCASAGKWSPGELFFGEGSRLTVL.

This clone appeared once. This chain links TRBV7-9 with TRBJ2-1, with a tentative D call TRBD2 (6 bases). CDR3 length equals 15 residues. Germline V gives CDR1 SEHNR, CDR2 FQNEAQ (reference sequence). V was cut by 4 bases and J by 2 bases, with 12 bases left in between. For the CDR3, the DNA is TGTGCCAGCAGCTCACCGACTAGTCCCTACAATGAGCAGTTCTTC. This codes for CASSSPTSPYNEQFF.

This clone was found a few times. This chain connects TRBV19 to TRBJ1-1; D ambiguous. V dropped 3 bases and J dropped 8 bases, with 10 bases sitting between them. The CDR3 is 12 residues long. Germline lookup yields CDR1 LNHDA and CDR2 SQIVND (reference sequence). The CDR3 DNA follows: TGTGCCAGTAGTATCAACATCGGGGAAGCTTTCTTT. Protein sequence: CASSINIGEAFF.

This chain links TRBV25-1 with TRBJ1-6, with D tentatively TRBD1 (5 bases). Germline V gene data show CDR1 as MGHDK and CDR2 as SYGVNS. The length of the CDR3 is 15 residues. The V end lost 2 bases, the J end lost 10 bases, and 15 bases lay between the germline ends. The CDR3 sequence is CASSEPGREGSPLHF. DNA of the CDR3: TGTGCCAGCAGTGAACCGGGACGGGAGGGATCACCCCTCCACTTT.

The rearrangement links TRBV7-9 to TRBJ2-1; TRBD2 matches at 8 bases. CDR3 length: 17 amino acids. Germline-derived CDR1 and CDR2 are SEHNR and FQNEAQ (reference sequence). The ends lost 4 bases at V and 7 bases at J; junction bases unmatched: 15. The CDR3 protein is CASSWGLGFRSGNEQFF. The CDR3, as DNA: TGTGCCAGCAGCTGGGGACTAGGTTTTAGATCGGGGAATGAGCAGTTCTTC. Based on the CDR3 plus reference TRBV7-9 and TRBJ2-1, the full variable domain is DTGVSQNPRHKITKRGQNVTFRCDPISEHNRLYWYRQTLGQGPEFLTYFQNEAQLEKSRLLSDRFSAERPKGSFSTLEIQRTEQGDSAMYLCASSWGLGFRSGNEQFFGPGTRLTVL.

The gene calls are TRBV7-2 and TRBJ2-3; 13 bases line up with TRBD2. The CDR3 spans 18 residues. The V and J ends lost 2 bases and 0 bases, in that order; junction bases with no gene match: 5. The germline gives CDR1 SGHTA, CDR2 FQGNSA. The CDR3 region is CASSLRTSGGPSTDTQYF. CDR3 sequence (DNA): TGTGCCAGCAGCTTACGGACTAGCGGGGGCCCTAGCACAGATACGCAGTATTTT.

CDR3 region: CASSLGQHPSEQYF. CDR3 nucleotide sequence: TGCGCCAGCAGCTTGGGACAGCATCCCTCCGAGCAGTACTTC. The gene calls are TRBV5-1 and TRBJ2-7, with D maybe TRBD1 (5 bases). The germline CDR1 and CDR2 sequences are SGHRS and YFSETQ. The V gene lost 0 bases and the J gene lost 6 bases, with 13 bases spanning the gap. The CDR3 sequence is 14 residues long.

This clone was seen only once. The V call is TRBV7-3, the J call TRBJ1-6; D remains unclear. The CDR3 consists of 13 residues. Trimming stripped 5 bases from V and 7 bases from J, with 9 bases between. The germline V gene has CDR1 SGHTA and CDR2 FQGTGA. The CDR3 bases are TGTGCCAGCAGCCCGGGGATGAATTCACCCCTCCACTTT. Its protein product is CASSPGMNSPLHF. The whole variable domain, filled in from reference TRBV7-3 and TRBJ1-6, reads GAGVSQTPSNKVTEKGKYVELRCDPISGHTALYWYRQSLGQGPEFLIYFQGTGAADDSGLPNDRFFAVRPEGSVSTLKIQRTERGDSAVYLCASSPGMNSPLHFGNGTRLTVT.

This rearrangement joins TRBV19 to TRBJ2-7; tentative D call: TRBD1 (5 bases). Trimming pared 6 bases from V and 1 base from J, leaving 16 bases between. Germline values: CDR1 LNHDA, CDR2 SQIVND (reference sequence). The CDR3 spans 15 residues. CDR3 region: CASSTKGSGSYEQYF. CDR3 DNA sequence: TGTGCCAGTAGCACAAAGGGGTCAGGGTCCTACGAGCAGTACTTC. Drawing the rest from reference TRBV19 and TRBJ2-7, the complete variable domain is DGGITQSPKYLFRKEGQNVTLSCEQNLNHDAMYWYRQDPGQGLRLIYYSQIVNDFQKGDIAEGYSVSREKKESFPLTVTSAQKNPTAFYLCASSTKGSGSYEQYFGPGTRLTVT.